The T cell receptor beta chain under discussion was sequenced for a study of cytomegalovirus exposure and HLA in healthy donors. Study context: The approximately 120 validation repertoires, a later analysis reported, used the same platform as the 550 to 800 first-cohort repertoires.

The V gene's germline CDR1 is SGHDT and CDR2 YYEEEE. V was clipped by 4 bases and J by 0 bases; unmatched bases: 8. The CDR3 totals 16 residues. The donors were members of the roughly 120-subject validation cohort (separate from the roughly 670-subject first cohort). General observations from the study: A later analysis found first-cohort TCR clusters tended to co-occur in the 120 or so validation repertoires.

Comment on this clone: The antigen remains unidentified.

Produced via immunoSEQ multiplex PCR; TCRdb's table is partial and in-frame only. The sample consists of 250,000 to 400,000 clones, 70% to 90% of them appearing once. Sequenced sample: PBMCs. J is TRBJ1-2 and V is TRBV5-6; 8 positions match TRBD1. This TCR derives from a man aged 25 to 40 in good health and CMV-seronegative. The CDR3 region is CASSVQGARANYGYTF. The CDR3 DNA reads as TGTGCCAGCAGCGTTCAGGGGGCCCGAGCTAACTATGGCTACACCTTC.